The sequence of this TCR beta chain was determined in a study of blood T cell repertoires in COVID-19. Methods used by the authors: The authors estimated nucleated cell counts from reference gene primer amplification. Repertoires were generated with immunoSEQ multiplex PCR, while TCRdb's copy carries only in-frame clones and drops some. V and J calls and clone size follow that table, whereas D and trimming were derived from the DNA. The sample lists roughly 140,000 clones, around 85% occurring once. Germline CDR1 reads KGHSH; CDR2 reads LQKENI. The CDR3 contains 15 residues. The trim removed 6 bases at V and 3 bases at J, leaving 10 bases unmatched.

The chain joins TRBV18 to TRBJ2-5; 7 nucleotides agree with TRBD1. Sample: peripheral blood. The receptor was isolated from a woman in her sixties with COVID-19, enrolled during active disease. The CDR3 spells CASSPTSTGEETQYF. In DNA, the CDR3 is TGTGCCAGCTCCCCTACGTCAACAGGGGAAGAGACCCAGTACTTC.